The following is a T cell receptor (beta chain) sequence with its context. The CDR3 is made up of 14 amino acids. Germline V gene lookup returns CDR1 SGHNT and CDR2 YYREEE (reference sequence). Trimming cost V 0 bases and J 3 bases, with 10 bases left between them. The sample is drawn from a study of shared clonotypes between healthy human individuals. The donors were all Caucasian adults (living in Nashville, Tennessee). CD45RA-negative memory and CD45RA+ naive subsets were split from the CD4+ cells. Some clones are missing from TCRdb's copy, which holds only in-frame ones; the method was immunoSEQ multiplex PCR. In the table there are under 2,500,000 clones, more than 90% of which are singletons.

The sample consisted of naive CD4+ T cells sorted from blood. This sample's subset: CD45RA+ positively selected. This clonotype was sampled from a man aged 18 to 29 in good health. The V call is TRBV5-4, the J call TRBJ2-7; D not resolved. CDR3 in DNA: TGTGCCAGCAGCTTGGAGTTGGCAGTCTACGAGCAGTACTTC. This encodes CASSLELAVYEQYF.